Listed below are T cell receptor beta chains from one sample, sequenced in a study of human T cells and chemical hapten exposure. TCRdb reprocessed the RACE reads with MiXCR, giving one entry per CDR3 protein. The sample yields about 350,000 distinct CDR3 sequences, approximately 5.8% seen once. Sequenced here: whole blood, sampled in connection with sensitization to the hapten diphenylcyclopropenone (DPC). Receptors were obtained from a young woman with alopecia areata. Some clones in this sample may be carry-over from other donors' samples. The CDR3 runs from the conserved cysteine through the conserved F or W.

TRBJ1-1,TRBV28,CASSSGTGTDGAFF
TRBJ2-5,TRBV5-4,CASSSRGGQETQYF
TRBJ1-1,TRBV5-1,CASSFNSGGTEAFF
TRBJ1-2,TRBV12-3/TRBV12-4,CASSWATGSTKGYGYTF
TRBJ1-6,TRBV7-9,CASSKATGAGSPLHF
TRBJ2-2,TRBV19,CASSTGISTGELFF
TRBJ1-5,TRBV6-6,CASSYTPDSNQPQHF
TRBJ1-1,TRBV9,CASSVDSGDPEAFF
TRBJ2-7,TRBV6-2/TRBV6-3,CASSRAGQPNYEQYF
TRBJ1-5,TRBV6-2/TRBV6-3,CASSPRVTSQPQHF
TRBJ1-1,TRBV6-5,CASSFEGTPNTEAFF
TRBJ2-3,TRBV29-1,CSAMGDSADTQYF
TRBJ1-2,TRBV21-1,CASSKDPLGQGHYGYTF
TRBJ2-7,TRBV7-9,CASSHRDRPYEQYF
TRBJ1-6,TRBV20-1,CSATDDRRSSYNSPLHF
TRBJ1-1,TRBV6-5,CASSYSDRGQVNTEAFF
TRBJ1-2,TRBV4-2,CASSQAGQGGYGYTF
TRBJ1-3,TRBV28,CASSLRQGPGNTIYF
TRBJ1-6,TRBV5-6,CASSLRGANYNSPLHF
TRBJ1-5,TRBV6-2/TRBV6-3,CASSYSKRKHFNQPQHF
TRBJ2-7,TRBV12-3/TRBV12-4,CASSLGAGGSYEQYF
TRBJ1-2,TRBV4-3,CASSQDRGTNYGYTF
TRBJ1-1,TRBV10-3,CAISSGGTVSEAFF
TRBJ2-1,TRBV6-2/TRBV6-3,CASRGTSGANEQFF
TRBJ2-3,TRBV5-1,CASRGGASDTQYF